Each of the 20 T cell receptor beta chains below was sequenced from the same sample in a study of T cell changes during pregnancy in multiple sclerosis (dated by TCRdb to between 2018 and 2021). Preparation of the library involved the immunoSEQ multiplex PCR assay. The table comes from immuneACCESS by way of TCRdb, which keeps in-frame sequences with V and J called. Part of the clones is missing from these tables; in studies checked, under half for an unresolved V gene and the rest for unknown reasons. Present in this sample are 70,000 to 100,000 clones, about 93% of which were seen just once. The ten top clones hold about 3.9% of the sample. The source material was peripheral blood, sampled in the first trimester of pregnancy. These receptors originate from a female donor with multiple sclerosis, enrolled in a pregnancy study.

The gene calls are TRBV9 and TRBJ1-1, with 8 bases identical to TRBD1. CDR3 length: 20 amino acids. V shed 4 bases and J 7 bases; nucleotides not matched to a gene: 27. From germline, CDR1 is SGDLS and CDR2 YYNGEE. CDR3 nucleotides: TGTGCCAGCAGCTTTTCGCCAGGGGGCAGAACGACGCAAACGGGGTTTGAAGCTTTCTTT. This encodes CASSFSPGGRTTQTGFEAFF.

The chain carries TRBV28 and TRBJ2-7, with D possibly matching TRBD1 (6 bases). The CDR3 totals 12 residues. V was trimmed by 8 bases and J by 3 bases, leaving 11 bases between them. CDR1 and CDR2 (germline): MDHEN, SYDVKM. As DNA, the CDR3 is TGTGCCAGCGGTCCAGGGGACTACGAGCAGTACTTC. Its translation: CASGPGDYEQYF.

This chain connects TRBV19 to TRBJ2-7; no firm D call. CDR1 LNHDA and CDR2 SQIVND come from the germline V gene (reference sequence). Trimming took off 2 bases at V and 5 bases at J, with 4 bases between the two ends. The CDR3 totals 11 residues. The CDR3 DNA reads TGTGCCAGTAGTATACGTGACGAGCAGTACTTC. Residues: CASSIRDEQYF. Using reference TRBV19 and TRBJ2-7 for the parts outside the CDR3, the full variable domain is DGGITQSPKYLFRKEGQNVTLSCEQNLNHDAMYWYRQDPGQGLRLIYYSQIVNDFQKGDIAEGYSVSREKKESFPLTVTSAQKNPTAFYLCASSIRDEQYFGPGTRLTVT.

The V gene is TRBV10-2, the J gene TRBJ1-6; 8 bases line up with TRBD1. Germline V CDR1 and CDR2: WSHSY, SAAADI. The CDR3 totals 14 residues. With 6 bases clipped from V and 7 bases from J, the junction kept 5 bases outside the gene matches. CDR3 residues: CASSDRGRNSPLHF. Written as DNA, the CDR3 is TGCGCCAGCAGCGACAGGGGTCGCAATTCACCCCTCCACTTT.

The CDR3 spells CASSLGDKRTEAFF. DNA for the CDR3: TGTGCCAGCAGCTTAGGGGACAAACGGACTGAAGCTTTCTTT. The chain combines TRBV7-8 with TRBJ1-1; TRBD1 is a possible D gene (6 bases). The V gene's germline CDR1 is SGHVS and CDR2 FQNEAQ. V lost 1 base to trimming and J lost 5 bases, with 11 bases between them. This CDR3 region has 14 residues.

Comments on this clone: The germline gene is not matched at one end of the junction; a read error may be the cause. The chain recombines TRBV7-7 with TRBJ2-5; a weak D match, TRBD2 (6 bases). This CDR3 has 13 residues. Germline CDR1 and CDR2: SSHAT and FNYEAQ (reference sequence). The CDR3 nucleotides are TGTGCTAGCAGCCGGACTACCACAGGGACCCAGTACTTC. It is translated as CASSRTTTGTQYF. The full variable domain, in which reference TRBV7-7 and TRBJ2-5 provide the parts outside the CDR3, is GAGVSQSPRYKVTKRGQDVTLRCDPISSHATLYWYQQALGQGPEFLTYFNYEAQPDKSGLPSDRFSAERPEGSISTLTIQRTEQRDSAMYRCASSRTTTGTQYFGPGTRLLVL.

The rearrangement links TRBV6-1 to TRBJ1-4; 7 nucleotides align to TRBD1. The V and J ends lost 6 bases and 1 base, in that order; junction bases with no gene match: 5. Germline CDR1 MNHNS, CDR2 SASEGT. The CDR3 loop spans 15 amino acids. As DNA, the CDR3 is TGTGCCAGCAGACCCAACAGGGGAACTAATGAAAAACTGTTTTTT. It translates to CASRPNRGTNEKLFF.

The chain employs TRBV19 and TRBJ2-7; 7 nucleotides line up with TRBD2. V lost 7 bases to trimming and J lost 2 bases; unmatched junction nucleotides: 11. Per germline, CDR1 LNHDA and CDR2 SQIVND (reference sequence). CDR3 length equals 15 residues. The DNA for the CDR3 is TGTGCCAGTAAGGGCGGGGGATCCGTCCCCTACGAGCAGTACTTC. It translates to CASKGGGSVPYEQYF.

The chain is built from TRBV4-1 and TRBJ1-5, with no clear D. CDR3 length: 13 amino acids. V lost 2 bases to trimming and J lost 6 bases, with 8 bases between them. CDR1 and CDR2 (germline): MGHRA, YSYEKL. The DNA for the CDR3 is TGCGCCAGCAGCCAAATCCCCTTTCAGCCCCAGCATTTT. This encodes CASSQIPFQPQHF.

The chain employs TRBV5-4 and TRBJ1-2; 7 bases agree with TRBD1. The CDR3 extends over 16 amino acids. Trimming took 0 bases from V and 2 from J; bases not matched to a gene: 7. Germline lookup yields CDR1 SGHNT and CDR2 YYREEE (reference sequence). The CDR3 sequence: CASSLGTTGVNYGYTF. The CDR3 DNA sequence: TGTGCCAGCAGCTTGGGAACAACAGGGGTAAACTATGGCTACACCTTC.

The genes are TRBV7-9 and TRBJ2-1, with unresolved D. The CDR3 runs 12 residues. Germline CDR1 SEHNR, CDR2 FQNEAQ (reference sequence). Trimming cost V 1 base and J 8 bases, with 6 bases left between them. The CDR3 nucleotides read TGTGCCAGCAGCTTAGGAGGCTATGAGCAGTTCTTC. Translating it yields CASSLGGYEQFF.

This rearrangement joins TRBV9 to TRBJ2-1, with a possible D match to TRBD1 (7 bases). The CDR3 length is 15 residues. CDR1 is SGDLS and CDR2 is YYNGEE in the germline V gene. The V end lost 0 bases, the J end lost 8 bases, and 15 bases lay between the germline ends. CDR3 region: CASSVAGGLKDEQFF. The CDR3 DNA reads TGTGCCAGCAGCGTAGCAGGGGGGTTAAAGGATGAGCAGTTCTTC.

The chain combines TRBV6-4 with TRBJ2-1; 12 bases align to TRBD2. Germline-derived CDR1 and CDR2 are MRHNA and SNTAGT. Trimming cost V 5 bases and J 2 bases; bases outside gene matches: 1. The CDR3 sequence is 15 residues long. The CDR3 nucleotides are TGTGCCAGCAGTCCTAGCGGGGGGGCCTACAATGAGCAGTTCTTC. It yields the protein CASSPSGGAYNEQFF.

The chain couples TRBV19 to TRBJ2-7, with D unclear. Trimming pared 5 bases from V and 2 bases from J, leaving 7 bases between. Germline V gene data show CDR1 as LNHDA and CDR2 as SQIVND (reference sequence). The CDR3 is 12 amino acids. Here the CDR3 DNA reads TGTGCCAGTAGTGGGCCAACCTACGAGCAGTACTTC. Amino acids: CASSGPTYEQYF.

The gene calls are TRBV7-8 and TRBJ1-2; D is ambiguous. The V and J ends lost 4 bases and 2 bases respectively, with 17 bases between them. Germline V lookup: CDR1 SGHVS, CDR2 FQNEAQ. The CDR3 has 16 residues. CDR3 coding DNA: TGTGCCAGCAGCTCAGAGAGGTTCAAGACGAACTATGGCTACACCTTC. The encoded protein is CASSSERFKTNYGYTF.

The rearrangement links TRBV2 to TRBJ2-1; D possibly corresponds to TRBD2 (6 bases). Trimming cost V 4 bases and J 0 bases, with 25 bases left between them. Germline V gene sequence: CDR1 SNHLY, CDR2 FYNNEI. The CDR3 is 20 amino acids. In DNA, the CDR3 is TGTGCCAGCAGTGCTAGCCGGGACTCCCCGTCTTCTAGCTCCTACAATGAGCAGTTCTTC. It codes for CASSASRDSPSSSSYNEQFF.

J is TRBJ1-1 and V is TRBV5-1; TRBD1 aligns across 9 bases. V shed 2 bases, J shed 5 bases, and the junction held 4 bases outside the gene matches. CDR1 is SGHRS and CDR2 is YFSETQ in the germline V gene. The CDR3 extends over 14 amino acids. Here the CDR3 DNA reads TGCGCCAGCAGCTTCGGGGACAGGGATACTGAAGCTTTCTTT. Residues: CASSFGDRDTEAFF.

V is TRBV9 and J is TRBJ1-2, with D unresolved. There are 15 residues in the CDR3. Germline CDR1 reads SGDLS; CDR2 reads YYNGEE. Trimming cost V 2 bases and J 6 bases, with 17 bases left between them. DNA for the CDR3: TGTGCCAGCAGCGTTGGCCCGGGAGAGTGGAATGGCTACACCTTC. Translation gives CASSVGPGEWNGYTF.

J is TRBJ1-2 and V is TRBV6-5; TRBD1 aligns across 9 bases. V dropped 5 bases and J dropped 3; count of bases not matched to a gene: 7. The CDR3 covers 15 residues. The germline V gene encodes CDR1 MNHEY and CDR2 SVGAGI. In nucleotides, the CDR3 is TGTGCCAGCAGTCCCCGCAGGACAGGGGACTATGGCTACACCTTC. It codes for CASSPRRTGDYGYTF.

This clone appeared a single time. The J gene is TRBJ2-7, the V gene TRBV4-2; 7 bases are a match to TRBD2. The V gene end was trimmed by 3 bases and the J gene end by 6 bases; junction bases not matched to a gene: 17. CDR3 length: 17 amino acids. The germline CDR1 and CDR2 sequences are LGHNA and YNFKEQ. CDR3 sequence: CASSHPIAGRELIEQYF. The CDR3 nucleotides read TGTGCCAGCAGCCACCCTATCGCGGGGAGGGAGTTGATCGAGCAGTACTTC.